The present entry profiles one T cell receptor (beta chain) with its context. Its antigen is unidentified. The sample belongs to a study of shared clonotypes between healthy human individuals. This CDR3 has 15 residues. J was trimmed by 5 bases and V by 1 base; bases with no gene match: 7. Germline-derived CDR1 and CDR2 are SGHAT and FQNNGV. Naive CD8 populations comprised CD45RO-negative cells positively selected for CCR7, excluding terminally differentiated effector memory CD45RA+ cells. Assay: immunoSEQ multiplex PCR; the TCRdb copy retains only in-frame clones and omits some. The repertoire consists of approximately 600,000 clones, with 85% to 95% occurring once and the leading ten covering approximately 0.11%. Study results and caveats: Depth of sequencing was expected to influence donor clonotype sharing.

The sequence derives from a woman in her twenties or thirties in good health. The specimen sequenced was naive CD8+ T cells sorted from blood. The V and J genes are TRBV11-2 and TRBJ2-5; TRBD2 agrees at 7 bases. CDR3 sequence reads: CASSLVSGAKETQYF. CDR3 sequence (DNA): TGTGCCAGCAGCTTAGTGAGCGGGGCAAAGGAGACCCAGTACTTC.